What follows describes a single T cell receptor (beta chain). What it recognizes is unknown. This record belongs to a study of immune evolution from preneoplasia to lung adenocarcinoma. Study-wide findings and caveats: Top clone frequencies peaked in normal lung, apparently declining through invasive adenocarcinoma.

Between the mid-2010s and the late 2010s, patients underwent resection in Japan or China. TCRdb's copy holds only in-frame clones and misses some; the assay was immunoSEQ multiplex PCR. Of approximately 10,000 clones in the sample, 79% were seen once. The V and J ends lost 6 bases and 5 bases, in that order; junction bases with no gene match: 5. The CDR3 totals 15 residues. Germline V gives CDR1 SGHRS, CDR2 YFSETQ. The sequencing sample was made of FFPE minimally invasive lung adenocarcinoma tissue. This chain joins TRBV5-1 and TRBJ2-1; TRBD2 aligns across 13 bases. This receptor was taken from a donor of 70 years or more with lung adenocarcinoma. CDR3 residues: CASTLGTSGNNEQFF. The CDR3 DNA is TGCGCCAGCACATTGGGGACTAGCGGGAACAATGAGCAGTTCTTC.